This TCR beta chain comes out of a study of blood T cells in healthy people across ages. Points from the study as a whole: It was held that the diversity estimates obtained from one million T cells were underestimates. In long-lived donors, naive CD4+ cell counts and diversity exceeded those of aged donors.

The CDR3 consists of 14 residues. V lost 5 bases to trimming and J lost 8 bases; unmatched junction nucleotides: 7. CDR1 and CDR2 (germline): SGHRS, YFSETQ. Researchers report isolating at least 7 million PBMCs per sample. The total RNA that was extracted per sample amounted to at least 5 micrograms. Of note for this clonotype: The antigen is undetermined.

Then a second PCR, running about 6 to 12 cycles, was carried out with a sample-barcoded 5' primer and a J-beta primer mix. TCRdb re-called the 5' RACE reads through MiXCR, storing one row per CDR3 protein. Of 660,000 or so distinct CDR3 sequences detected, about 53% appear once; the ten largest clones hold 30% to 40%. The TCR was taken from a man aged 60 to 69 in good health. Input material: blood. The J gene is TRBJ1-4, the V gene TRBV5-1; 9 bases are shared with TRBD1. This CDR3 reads CASSAGTGQEKLFF. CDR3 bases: TGCGCCAGCAGTGCCGGGACAGGGCAGGAAAAACTGTTTTTT.